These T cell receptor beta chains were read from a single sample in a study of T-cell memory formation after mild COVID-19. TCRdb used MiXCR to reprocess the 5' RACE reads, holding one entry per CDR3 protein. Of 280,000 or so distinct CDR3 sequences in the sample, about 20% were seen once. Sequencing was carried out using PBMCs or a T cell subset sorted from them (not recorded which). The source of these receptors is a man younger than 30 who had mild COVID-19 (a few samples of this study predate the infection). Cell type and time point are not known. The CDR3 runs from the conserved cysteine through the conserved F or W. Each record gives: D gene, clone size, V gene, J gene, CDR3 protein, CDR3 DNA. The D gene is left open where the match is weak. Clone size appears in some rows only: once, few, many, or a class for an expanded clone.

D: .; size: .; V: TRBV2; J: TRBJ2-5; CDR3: CASSRDHGETQYF; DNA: TGTGCCAGCAGTCGGGACCATGGAGAGACCCAGTACTTC
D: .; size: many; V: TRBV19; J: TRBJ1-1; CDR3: CASSYAGGTEAFF; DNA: TGTGCCAGTAGTTACGCAGGAGGCACTGAAGCTTTCTTT
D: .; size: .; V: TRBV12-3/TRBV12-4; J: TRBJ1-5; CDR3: CASSFTSHQPQHF; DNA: TGTGCCAGCAGTTTCACGAGTCATCAGCCCCAGCATTTT
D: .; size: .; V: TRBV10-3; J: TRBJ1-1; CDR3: CAISEWDSRGIEAFF; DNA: TGTGCCATCAGTGAGTGGGACTCCCGGGGGATTGAAGCTTTCTTT
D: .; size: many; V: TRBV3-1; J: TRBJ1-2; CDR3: CASSQEGGYTF; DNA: TGTGCCAGCAGCCAAGAGGGTGGCTACACCTTC
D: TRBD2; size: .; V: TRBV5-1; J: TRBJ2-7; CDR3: CASSSYGGAWEQYF; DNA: TGCGCCAGCAGCTCCTACGGGGGGGCCTGGGAGCAGTACTTC
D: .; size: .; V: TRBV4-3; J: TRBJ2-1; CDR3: CASSGAFNEQFF; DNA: TGCGCCAGCAGCGGGGCATTCAATGAGCAGTTCTTC
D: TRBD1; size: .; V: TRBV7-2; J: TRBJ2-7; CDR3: CASSLVLTGGSTYEQYF; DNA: TGTGCCAGCAGCTTAGTTCTCACAGGGGGCTCAACCTACGAGCAGTACTTC
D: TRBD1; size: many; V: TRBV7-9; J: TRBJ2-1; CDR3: CASSLGDSNNEQFF; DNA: TGTGCCAGCAGCTTAGGGGACAGTAACAATGAGCAGTTCTTC
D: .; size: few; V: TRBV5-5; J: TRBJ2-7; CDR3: CASSPTDYSYEQYF; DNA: TGTGCCAGCAGCCCGACTGATTACTCCTACGAGCAGTACTTC
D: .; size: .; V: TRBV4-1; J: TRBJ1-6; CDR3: CASSQRRARFDSPLHF; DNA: TGCGCCAGCAGCCAAAGGAGGGCCCGGTTCGATTCACCCCTCCACTTT
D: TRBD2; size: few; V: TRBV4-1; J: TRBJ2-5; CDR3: CASSTGGDATQYF; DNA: TGCGCCAGCAGCACCGGGGGGGACGCGACCCAGTACTTC
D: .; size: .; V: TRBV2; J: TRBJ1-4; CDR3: CASRRTSGATNEKLFF; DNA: TGTGCCAGCAGACGAACGTCAGGGGCGACTAATGAAAAACTGTTTTTT
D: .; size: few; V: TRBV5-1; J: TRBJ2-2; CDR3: CASNDLVEDTGELFF; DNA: TGCGCCAGCAATGATTTGGTGGAGGACACCGGGGAGCTGTTTTTT
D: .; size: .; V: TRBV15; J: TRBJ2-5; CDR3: CATSRGDNKETQYF; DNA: TGTGCCACCAGCAGAGGGGATAACAAAGAGACCCAGTACTTC
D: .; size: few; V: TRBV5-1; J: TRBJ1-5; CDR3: CASSLEGGGQPQHF; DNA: TGCGCCAGCAGCTTGGAAGGGGGGGGTCAGCCCCAGCATTTT
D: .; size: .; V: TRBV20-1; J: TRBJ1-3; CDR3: CSARGFTGNTIYF; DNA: TGCAGTGCTAGAGGGTTTACTGGAAACACCATATATTTT
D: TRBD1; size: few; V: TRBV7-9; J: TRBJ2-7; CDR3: CASSSTGDTSYEQYF; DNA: TGTGCCAGCAGCTCGACAGGGGACACCTCCTACGAGCAGTACTTC
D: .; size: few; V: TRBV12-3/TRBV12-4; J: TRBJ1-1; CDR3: CASSFSRATEAFF; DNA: TGTGCCAGCAGTTTTTCGAGGGCCACTGAAGCTTTCTTT
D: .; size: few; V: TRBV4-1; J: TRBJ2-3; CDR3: CASSQDWGRVIVSSTDTQYF; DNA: TGCGCCAGCAGCCAAGATTGGGGCAGGGTTATTGTTTCTAGCACAGATACGCAGTATTTT
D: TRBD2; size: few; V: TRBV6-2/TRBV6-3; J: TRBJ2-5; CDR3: CASTDSGGAETQYF; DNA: TGTGCCAGCACGGATAGCGGGGGGGCAGAGACCCAGTACTTC
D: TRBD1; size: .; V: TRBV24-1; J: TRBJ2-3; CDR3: CATSSGQGGTDTQYF; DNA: TGTGCCACCAGTTCGGGACAGGGCGGCACAGATACGCAGTATTTT
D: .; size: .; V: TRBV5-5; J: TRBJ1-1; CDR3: CASSWGTGRAFF; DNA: TGTGCCAGCAGCTGGGGGACGGGGCGAGCTTTCTTT